Sequencing of this T cell receptor (beta chain) was carried out in a study of radiotherapy plus CTLA-4 blockade in lung cancer. The assay was immunoSEQ multiplex PCR, and TCRdb's table has in-frame clones only and misses some. Of approximately 83,000 clones listed, roughly 79% were seen once; the top ten hold under 4.5%. V gave up 8 bases and J gave up 5 bases; unmatched junction bases: 5. This CDR3 spans 13 amino acids. Germline CDR1 is LNHDA and CDR2 is SQIVND (reference sequence). On this clone itself: As yet, its antigen is unknown.

Study-level points and caveats: Reported findings show early blood T cell clone dynamics, with interferon-beta, best predicted response.

The chain recombines TRBV19 with TRBJ2-3; 9 bases align to TRBD2. Sample: peripheral blood, taken from a patient treated with radiotherapy plus ipilimumab. This sequence was found in a human donor with non-small cell lung cancer who had a partial response to radiotherapy plus ipilimumab. Some clones in this sample may be carry-over from other donors' samples. Written as DNA, the CDR3 is TGTGCCAGTTCGCGGGAGGGGGTAGATACGCAGTATTTT. Translated, it gives CASSREGVDTQYF.